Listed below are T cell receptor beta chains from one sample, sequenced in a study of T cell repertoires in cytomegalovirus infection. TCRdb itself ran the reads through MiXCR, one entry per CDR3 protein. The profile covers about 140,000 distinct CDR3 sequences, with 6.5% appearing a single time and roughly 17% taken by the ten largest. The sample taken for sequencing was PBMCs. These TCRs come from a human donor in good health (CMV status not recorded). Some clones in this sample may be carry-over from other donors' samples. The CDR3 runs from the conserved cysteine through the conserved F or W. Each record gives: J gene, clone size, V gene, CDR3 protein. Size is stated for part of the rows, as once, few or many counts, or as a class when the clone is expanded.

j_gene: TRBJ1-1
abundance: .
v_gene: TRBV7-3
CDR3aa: CASSSGPLITEAFF

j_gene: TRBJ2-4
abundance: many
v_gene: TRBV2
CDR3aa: CASMVGAQGIQYF

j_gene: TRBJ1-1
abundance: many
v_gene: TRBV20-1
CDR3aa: CSARAYRGPTLF

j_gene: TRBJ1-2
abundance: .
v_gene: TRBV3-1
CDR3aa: CASSQSPGIYGYTF

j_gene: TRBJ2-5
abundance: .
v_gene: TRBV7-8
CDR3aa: CASSLGGQGRETQYF

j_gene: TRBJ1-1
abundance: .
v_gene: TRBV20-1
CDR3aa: CSARDGQGLTEAFF

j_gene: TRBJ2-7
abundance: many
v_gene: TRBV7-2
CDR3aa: CASSSTAYEQYF

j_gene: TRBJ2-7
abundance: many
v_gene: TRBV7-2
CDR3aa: CASRLTSGPSYEQYF

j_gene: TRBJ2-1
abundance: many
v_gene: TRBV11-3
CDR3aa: CASSGTGTQRPNEQFF

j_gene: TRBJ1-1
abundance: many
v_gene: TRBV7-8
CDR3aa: CASSAAGENTEAFF

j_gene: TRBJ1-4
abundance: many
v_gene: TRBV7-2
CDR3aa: CASSSQTGANEKLFF

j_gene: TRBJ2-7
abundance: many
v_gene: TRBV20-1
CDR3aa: CSARDEGRDEQYF